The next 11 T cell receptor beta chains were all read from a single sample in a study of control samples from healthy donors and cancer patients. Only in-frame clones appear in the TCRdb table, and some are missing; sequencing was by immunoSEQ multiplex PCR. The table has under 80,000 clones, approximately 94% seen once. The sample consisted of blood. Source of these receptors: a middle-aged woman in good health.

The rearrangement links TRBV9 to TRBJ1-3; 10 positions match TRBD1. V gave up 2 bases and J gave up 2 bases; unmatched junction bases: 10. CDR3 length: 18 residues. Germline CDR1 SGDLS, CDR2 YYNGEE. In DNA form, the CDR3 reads TGTGCCAGCAGCGTTGAGACGGGACAGGGGAAGGCTGGAAACACCATATATTTT. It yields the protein CASSVETGQGKAGNTIYF.

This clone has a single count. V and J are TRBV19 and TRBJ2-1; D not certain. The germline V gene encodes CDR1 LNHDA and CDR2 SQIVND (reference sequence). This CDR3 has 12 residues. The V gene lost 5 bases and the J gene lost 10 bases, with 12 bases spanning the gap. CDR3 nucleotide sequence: TGTGCCAGTAGTTTGAAGACACTCGAGCAGTTCTTC. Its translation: CASSLKTLEQFF.

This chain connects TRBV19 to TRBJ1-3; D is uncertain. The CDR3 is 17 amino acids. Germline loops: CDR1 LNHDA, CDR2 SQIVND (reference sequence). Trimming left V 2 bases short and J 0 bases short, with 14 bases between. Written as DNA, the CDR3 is TGTGCCAGTAGTATAAGAAAAGCGGGATACTCTGGAAACACCATATATTTT. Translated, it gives CASSIRKAGYSGNTIYF.

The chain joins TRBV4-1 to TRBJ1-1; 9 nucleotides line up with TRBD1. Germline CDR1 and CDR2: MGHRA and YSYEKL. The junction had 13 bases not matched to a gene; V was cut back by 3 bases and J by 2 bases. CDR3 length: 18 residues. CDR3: CASSHRDRDLVGNTEAFF. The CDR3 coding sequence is TGCGCCAGCAGCCACCGGGACAGGGACTTAGTGGGTAACACTGAAGCTTTCTTT.

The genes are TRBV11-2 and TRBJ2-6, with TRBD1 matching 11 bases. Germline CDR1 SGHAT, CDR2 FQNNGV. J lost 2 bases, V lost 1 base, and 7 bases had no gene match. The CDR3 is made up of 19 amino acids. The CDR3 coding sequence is TGTGCCAGCAGCTTAGTCGCCGGGGACAGGGGGACTGGGGCCAACGTCCTGACTTTC. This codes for CASSLVAGDRGTGANVLTF.

CDR3 DNA sequence: TGTGCCAGCAGTTTATCTGCGAACACTGAAGCTTTCTTT. The encoded protein is CASSLSANTEAFF. The chain uses TRBV27 and TRBJ1-1; no firm D call. Per the germline V gene, CDR1 is MNHEY and CDR2 is SMNVEV (reference sequence). Trimming shortened V by 0 bases and J by 1 base, and 3 bases separated the two germline ends. CDR3 length: 13 residues.

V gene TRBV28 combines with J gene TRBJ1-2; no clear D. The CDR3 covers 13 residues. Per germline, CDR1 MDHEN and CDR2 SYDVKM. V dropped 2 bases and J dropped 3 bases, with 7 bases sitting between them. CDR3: CASSLLQYYGYTF. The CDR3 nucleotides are TGTGCCAGCAGTTTACTGCAGTACTATGGCTACACCTTC.

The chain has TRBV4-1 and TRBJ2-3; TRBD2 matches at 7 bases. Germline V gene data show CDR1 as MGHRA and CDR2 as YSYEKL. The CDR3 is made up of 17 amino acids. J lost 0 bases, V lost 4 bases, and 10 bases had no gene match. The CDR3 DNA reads TGCGCCAGCAGCCCCCACAGGCGGGGGTTAAGCACAGATACGCAGTATTTT. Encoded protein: CASSPHRRGLSTDTQYF.

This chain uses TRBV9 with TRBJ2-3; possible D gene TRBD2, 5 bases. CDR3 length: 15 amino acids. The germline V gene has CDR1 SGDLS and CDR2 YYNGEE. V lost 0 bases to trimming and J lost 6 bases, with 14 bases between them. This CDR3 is CASSVDASTRDTQYF. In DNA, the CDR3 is TGTGCCAGCAGCGTAGACGCCTCCACTAGGGATACGCAGTATTTT.

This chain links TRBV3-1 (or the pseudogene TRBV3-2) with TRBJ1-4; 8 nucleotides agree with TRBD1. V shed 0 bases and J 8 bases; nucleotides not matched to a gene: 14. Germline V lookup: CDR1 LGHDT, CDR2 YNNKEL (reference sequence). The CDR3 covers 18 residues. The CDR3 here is CASSQDKGQGTLSEKLFF. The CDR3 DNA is TGTGCCAGCAGCCAAGACAAAGGACAGGGAACGCTCAGCGAAAAACTGTTTTTT.

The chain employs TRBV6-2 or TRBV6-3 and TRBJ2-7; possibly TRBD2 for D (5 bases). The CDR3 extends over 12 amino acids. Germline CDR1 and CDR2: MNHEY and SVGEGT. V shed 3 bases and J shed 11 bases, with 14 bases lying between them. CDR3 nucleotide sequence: TGTGCCAGCAGTTATCGCCAACTAGGAGAGTACTTC. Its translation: CASSYRQLGEYF.